The rows below give T cell receptor beta chains drawn from one sample of a study of T cell responses to AZD1222 COVID-19 vaccine. Sequenced by immunoSEQ multiplex PCR; TCRdb stores in-frame clones only, minus some. The profile covers approximately 130,000 clones, with roughly 82% appearing a single time and about 25% taken by the ten largest. The sample here was peripheral blood, taken 28 days after the second AZD1222 dose. The receptor source for this set is an adult who received the AZD1222 COVID-19 vaccine. Both conserved end residues are part of each CDR3. The D gene is left open where the match is weak. Not all rows give a size; the values are once, few, many and, for expanded clones, a class.

clone size	V gene	D gene	J gene	CDR3 protein	CDR3 DNA
.	TRBV7-8	TRBD2	TRBJ2-3	CASSLGLAGGQITVAQYF	TGTGCCAGCAGCTTAGGACTAGCGGGGGGTCAGATTACGGTTGCGCAGTATTTT
.	TRBV29-1	TRBD1	TRBJ1-2	CSVEGVRQGDYTF	TGCAGCGTTGAAGGCGTCCGACAGGGGGACTACACCTTC
.	TRBV7-3	.	TRBJ2-7	CASSFKDGSEEQYF	TGTGCCAGCAGCTTTAAAGACGGTTCGGAAGAGCAGTACTTC
.	TRBV5-4	TRBD1	TRBJ1-6	CASSYTGGMAPLHF	TGTGCCAGCAGTTACACAGGGGGTATGGCACCCCTCCACTTT
.	TRBV9	TRBD2	TRBJ2-3	CASSVEAGGPTDTQYF	TGTGCCAGCAGCGTAGAGGCGGGGGGGCCCACAGATACGCAGTATTTT
.	TRBV7-2	TRBD2	TRBJ2-3	CASSLYPTSGTSGGAKYF	TGTGCCAGCAGCTTATACCCGACCTCCGGGACTAGCGGGGGGGCCAAGTATTTT
.	TRBV28	TRBD2	TRBJ2-5	CASSPPGGTPVPRETQYF	TGTGCCAGCAGTCCACCCGGGGGGACTCCCGTCCCCAGGGAGACCCAGTACTTC
.	TRBV14	.	TRBJ1-1	CASRAMGQANTEAFF	TGTGCCAGCAGAGCCATGGGGCAGGCAAACACTGAAGCTTTCTTT
.	TRBV5-1	.	TRBJ2-7	CASSPLRTPEQYF	TGCGCCAGCAGCCCGTTGCGAACCCCCGAGCAGTACTTC
once	TRBV11-2	.	TRBJ2-3	CASSLGQVGRTDTQYF	TGTGCCAGCAGCTTGGGCCAGGTGGGGCGAACAGATACGCAGTATTTT
.	TRBV7-8	.	TRBJ2-3	CASSLGSTDTQYF	TGTGCCAGCAGCTTAGGTAGCACAGATACGCAGTATTTT
.	TRBV28	.	TRBJ2-5	CASEPVGARSRETQYF	TGTGCCAGCGAACCGGTGGGAGCCCGATCACGAGAGACCCAGTACTTC
.	TRBV7-3	TRBD1	TRBJ2-5	CASSRTGQGETQYF	TGTGCCAGCAGCAGGACAGGGCAAGGAGAGACCCAGTACTTC
.	TRBV11-2	TRBD1	TRBJ2-7	CASGRDRPGVGEQYF	TGTGCCAGCGGCCGGGACAGGCCGGGGGTGGGCGAGCAGTACTTC
few	TRBV28	.	TRBJ2-7	CASSLDAGVGEQYF	TGTGCCAGCAGTTTAGATGCAGGGGTTGGAGAGCAGTACTTC
.	TRBV29-1	.	TRBJ2-7	CSVSPRQTGEQYF	TGCAGCGTTTCCCCTCGACAGACGGGGGAGCAGTACTTC
.	TRBV7-2	TRBD2	TRBJ2-7	CASSKGLASYEQYF	TGTGCCAGCAGCAAGGGACTAGCGTCTTACGAGCAGTACTTC
.	TRBV4-3	TRBD2	TRBJ2-3	CASSQDFTSGGTDTQYF	TGCGCCAGCAGCCAAGATTTTACTAGCGGGGGAACAGATACGCAGTATTTT
.	TRBV12-3/TRBV12-4	.	TRBJ2-7	CASSFRGPGEQYF	TGTGCCAGCAGTTTCAGGGGACCGGGCGAGCAGTACTTC
.	TRBV11-3	TRBD1	TRBJ1-3	CASSTGVGNTIYF	TGTGCCAGCTCGACAGGGGTTGGAAACACCATATATTTT
.	TRBV5-5	.	TRBJ1-2	CASSPYGGFHSTF	TGTGCCAGCAGCCCTTACGGGGGCTTCCACAGCACCTTC
.	TRBV6-2/TRBV6-3	.	TRBJ2-7	CASSWASFPYEQYF	TGTGCCAGCAGTTGGGCTAGCTTCCCCTACGAGCAGTACTTC
once	TRBV19	.	TRBJ2-7	CASSRNTLYSYEQYF	TGTGCCAGTAGTCGGAATACCCTATACAGCTACGAGCAGTACTTC
.	TRBV6-6	.	TRBJ1-2	CASSPTVSYGYTF	TGTGCCAGCAGCCCGACAGTGTCCTATGGCTACACCTTC
.	TRBV10-3	.	TRBJ1-1	CAISSRQERNTEAFF	TGTGCCATCAGTAGCCGACAGGAAAGGAACACTGAAGCTTTCTTT
.	TRBV3-1/TRBV3-2	TRBD1	TRBJ2-3	CASRPGTGRTDTQYF	TGTGCCAGCAGACCCGGGACAGGGCGTACAGATACGCAGTATTTT
.	TRBV5-6	.	TRBJ1-4	CASSLWAPTNEKLFF	TGTGCCAGCAGCTTGTGGGCACCAACTAATGAAAAACTGTTTTTT
many	TRBV10-1	.	TRBJ2-4	CASSESNLAKNIQYF	TGCGCCAGCAGTGAGTCGAACCTAGCCAAAAACATTCAGTACTTC
.	TRBV24-1	TRBD2	TRBJ2-1	CATSDPIPGSGGNEQFF	TGTGCCACCAGTGATCCGATCCCCGGGAGCGGGGGAAATGAGCAGTTCTTC
.	TRBV11-2	TRBD2	TRBJ2-7	CASSAASGVHEQYF	TGTGCCAGCAGCGCGGCTAGCGGGGTACACGAGCAGTACTTC
.	TRBV18	.	TRBJ2-7	CASSPKGSVEQYF	TGTGCCAGCTCACCAAAAGGGTCCGTCGAGCAGTACTTC
.	TRBV9	.	TRBJ2-3	CASSVVGGRETDTQYF	TGTGCCAGCAGCGTAGTAGGGGGGCGAGAAACAGATACGCAGTATTTT
.	TRBV19	.	TRBJ1-2	CASSIDQGANYGYTF	TGTGCCAGTAGTATAGACCAGGGAGCTAACTATGGCTACACCTTC
.	TRBV29-1	.	TRBJ1-1	CSVEVIRQTNTEAFF	TGCAGCGTTGAAGTCATCAGACAGACGAACACTGAAGCTTTCTTT
.	TRBV29-1	.	TRBJ2-3	CSVESPLGGTDTQYF	TGCAGCGTTGAATCTCCGTTGGGGGGCACAGATACGCAGTATTTT
.	TRBV7-6	TRBD1	TRBJ1-6	CASSLRANRGINSPLHF	TGTGCCAGCAGCTTAAGGGCAAACAGGGGAATTAATTCACCCCTCCACTTT
.	TRBV7-9	.	TRBJ1-2	CASSPSQSRAQDYGYTF	TGTGCCAGCAGTCCGAGCCAGAGCAGGGCCCAAGACTATGGCTACACCTTC
.	TRBV9	.	TRBJ2-7	CASSVRAGDFYEQYF	TGTGCCAGCAGCGTACGGGCAGGAGACTTTTACGAGCAGTACTTC
.	TRBV15	.	TRBJ2-7	CATSRDRGNEQYF	TGTGCCACCAGCAGAGATCGTGGGAACGAGCAGTACTTC
once	TRBV5-5	TRBD2	TRBJ2-3	CASSSPGTNTQYF	TGTGCCAGCAGCTCGCCCGGGACTAACACGCAGTATTTT
.	TRBV7-9	TRBD1	TRBJ1-4	CASSLIVGDRDNEKLFF	TGTGCCAGCAGCCTGATAGTCGGTGACAGGGACAATGAAAAACTGTTTTTT
.	TRBV5-1	.	TRBJ1-1	CASRAQNTEAFF	TGCGCCAGCAGGGCCCAGAACACTGAAGCTTTCTTT
.	TRBV5-1	TRBD2	TRBJ2-1	CASSTQRGASEQFF	TGCGCCAGCAGCACCCAGCGGGGGGCCTCTGAGCAGTTCTTC